The present T cell receptor beta chain was sequenced within a study of identical twins. Each CDR3 protein gets one entry after TCRdb re-called the 5' RACE reads with MiXCR. The sample has under 400,000 distinct CDR3 sequences, approximately 9.1% seen once. There are a few counts of this clonotype. This CDR3 is built from 14 residues. The germline V gene encodes CDR1 MGHRA and CDR2 YSYEKL. V was pared by 2 bases and J by 0 bases, with 7 bases between. The rearrangement uses TRBV4-1 and TRBJ1-1; D gene ambiguous. Sequenced material: naive T cells sorted from blood. The sequence was obtained from a woman in her forties or fifties in good health. For the CDR3, the DNA is TGCGCCAGCAGCCAACCTCACGTGAACACTGAAGCTTTCTTT. This encodes CASSQPHVNTEAFF.